Given below is one T cell receptor beta chain in context. Germline V gives CDR1 SEHNR, CDR2 FQNEAQ (reference sequence). The CDR3 runs to 15 residues. The V end lost 5 bases, the J end lost 3 bases, and 17 bases lay between the germline ends. RNA was isolated and reverse transcribed to cDNA, the sequencing template. Only in-frame clones appear in the TCRdb table, and some are missing; sequencing was by immunoSEQ multiplex PCR. The sample lists around 140,000 clones; about 59% were seen once. This entry belongs to a study of CD8+ T cells in alopecia areata. Treatment specified: oral pan-JAK inhibitor, 5-10 mg twice daily. CD4+ and CD8+ T cells were sorted from PBMCs.

The sequence was obtained from a human donor with alopecia areata. The material was CD8+ T cells sorted from blood, obtained at week 4, from a patient treated with tofacitinib. The V gene is TRBV7-9, the J gene TRBJ2-7; maybe TRBD2 (6 bases). CDR3 residues: CASSPRRVEGYEQYF. The CDR3 nucleotides read TGTGCCAGCAGCCCTCGGAGGGTTGAAGGCTACGAGCAGTACTTC.